These 5 T cell receptor beta chains originate from one sample sequenced in a study of naive and memory T cell subsets. The library had UMIs added by 3' ligation of an oligonucleotide to TCR cDNA. The SP2 primer and nested alpha and beta constant region primers amplified ligated cDNA in four rounds. In TCRdb, the 5' RACE reads were re-called with MiXCR into one record per CDR3 protein. The table records about 62,000 distinct CDR3 sequences, approximately 8% of them present only once. The receptor set was obtained from a female donor in good health.

This clonotype was seen more than once but under ten times. This chain joins TRBV7-2 and TRBJ2-7; 11 nucleotides line up with TRBD1. V shed 4 bases, J shed 3 bases, and the junction held 5 bases outside the gene matches. This CDR3 comprises 15 residues. Germline CDR1 and CDR2: SGHTA and FQGNSA. CDR3: CASSSGQGVYYEQYF. As DNA, the CDR3 is TGTGCCAGCAGCTCGGGACAGGGGGTTTACTACGAGCAGTACTTC.

This clonotype was seen only a few times. The chain employs TRBV3-1 and TRBJ1-1; TRBD1 matches 8 bases. V was pared by 4 bases and J by 1 base, with 5 bases of the junction left unmatched. The CDR3 runs to 15 residues. Per the germline V gene, CDR1 is LGHDT and CDR2 is YNNKEL (reference sequence). CDR3 in amino acids: CASSPWDRKNTEAFF. As DNA, the CDR3 is TGTGCCAGCAGCCCCTGGGACAGGAAGAACACTGAAGCTTTCTTT.

The rearrangement links TRBV7-2 to TRBJ2-5, with D unresolved. V lost 2 bases and J 3 bases, leaving 10 bases between the germline ends. The germline gives CDR1 SGHTA, CDR2 FQGNSA. The CDR3 extends over 14 amino acids. CDR3 DNA sequence: TGTGCCAGCAGCTTACAAAGAGGCAAAGAGACCCAGTACTTC. The encoded protein is CASSLQRGKETQYF.

The V call is TRBV20-1, the J call TRBJ2-5; 9 positions agree with TRBD2. The CDR3 is 13 amino acids. The germline V gene has CDR1 DFQATT and CDR2 SNEGSKA (reference sequence). Trimming removed 5 bases from V and 4 bases from J; junction bases left unmatched: 5. CDR3 residues: CSAHSGSVETQYF. DNA of the CDR3: TGCAGTGCTCATAGCGGGAGTGTAGAGACCCAGTACTTC.

The chain is built from TRBV6-5 and TRBJ2-7; D perhaps matches TRBD1 (6 bases). The V gene lost 5 bases and the J gene lost 3 bases, with 17 bases spanning the gap. The CDR3 length is 15 residues. CDR1 is MNHEY and CDR2 is SVGAGI in the germline V gene. In nucleotides, the CDR3 is TGTGCCAGCAGTGCCAGGGGTGGCCGCCACTACGAGCAGTACTTC. As protein: CASSARGGRHYEQYF.